Only one count was recorded for the clone carrying this TCR beta chain. The CDR3 contains 17 residues. Germline V gene data show CDR1 as SQVTM and CDR2 as ANQGSEA. Trimming stripped 1 base from V and 4 bases from J, with 22 bases between. A Seattle source enrolled patients during active infection and followed them longitudinally. The data belong to a study of blood T cell repertoires in COVID-19. As for the study in general: The analysed material was cDNA or gDNA that came from T cells, B-cell-depleted T cells, or PBMCs.

Here immunoSEQ multiplex PCR was the method, and the copy in TCRdb shows in-frame clones only, minus some. This table has a few hundred thousand clones, about 87% appearing once. This TCR derives from a woman aged 50 to 60 with COVID-19, enrolled during active disease. This chain joins TRBV29-1 and TRBJ1-2, with D perhaps matching TRBD1 (5 bases). Sequencing input: peripheral blood. The DNA of the CDR3 is TGCAGCGTTGAAGGTTACAATTCTATGACAGCCATCTATGGCTACACCTTC. This translates into CSVEGYNSMTAIYGYTF. Full variable domain (remainder filled in from reference TRBV29-1 and TRBJ1-2): SAVISQKPSRDICQRGTSLTIQCQVDSQVTMMFWYRQQPGQSLTLIATANQGSEATYESGFVIDKFPISRPNLTFSTLTVSNMSPEDSSIYLCSVEGYNSMTAIYGYTFGSGTRLTVV.